A selection of T cell receptor beta chains follows, all from one sample in a study of blood T cell repertoires in COVID-19. Data came from immunoSEQ multiplex PCR; TCRdb stores just in-frame clones and leaves some out. The sample has tens of thousands of clones, 85% to 90% seen once. The sequenced sample was peripheral blood. The receptors were gathered from a man between 65 and 85 years old with active COVID-19. Each CDR3 is given with its conserved first and last residue. Each record gives: J gene, D gene, clone size, V gene, CDR3 protein, CDR3 DNA. D genes are given only for firm matches. Size is stated for part of the rows, as once, few or many counts, or as a class when the clone is expanded.

TRBJ1-2 | - | few | TRBV11-2 | CASSPGTYGYTF | TGTGCCAGCAGCCCAGGGACTTATGGCTACACCTTC
TRBJ1-6 | TRBD1 | - | TRBV28 | CASSSQRQGYNSPLHF | TGTGCCAGCAGTTCTCAACGACAGGGGTATAATTCACCCCTCCACTTT
TRBJ2-3 | - | - | TRBV28 | CASSLPTDTQYF | TGTGCCAGCAGCCTCCCTACGGATACGCAGTATTTT
TRBJ1-2 | - | - | TRBV3-1/TRBV3-2 | CASSQDGDSYGYTF | TGTGCCAGCAGCCAAGACGGGGATAGCTATGGCTACACCTTC
TRBJ2-3 | - | - | TRBV6-5 | CASSYSIRSTDTQYF | TGTGCCAGCAGTTACTCGATACGGAGCACAGATACGCAGTATTTT
TRBJ2-2 | TRBD1 | - | TRBV2 | CASSRQGSNTGELFF | TGTGCCAGCAGCAGACAGGGGTCGAACACCGGGGAGCTGTTTTTT
TRBJ1-3 | - | - | TRBV7-2 | CASSPSGGNSGNTIYF | TGTGCCAGCAGCCCCTCGGGAGGCAACTCTGGAAACACCATATATTTT
TRBJ2-7 | TRBD2 | - | TRBV7-2 | CASSRGLAGGGEQYF | TGTGCCAGCAGCCGTGGACTAGCGGGAGGGGGTGAGCAGTACTTC
TRBJ2-7 | - | - | TRBV27 | CASMNQAYEQYF | TGTGCCAGCATGAACCAGGCATACGAGCAGTACTTC
TRBJ2-3 | TRBD2 | - | TRBV2 | CASSLAGPDTQYF | TGTGCCAGCAGTCTAGCGGGCCCAGATACGCAGTATTTT
TRBJ2-3 | TRBD2 | - | TRBV11-2 | CASRSRGAAGGGGDTQYF | TGTGCCAGCAGATCAAGAGGGGCAGCGGGAGGAGGGGGAGATACGCAGTATTTT
TRBJ1-1 | - | - | TRBV16 | CASSQVQYTEAFF | TGTGCCAGCAGCCAAGTACAGTACACTGAAGCTTTCTTT
TRBJ2-7 | TRBD1 | - | TRBV18 | CASSPLRGLSYEQYF | TGTGCCAGCTCACCACTCAGGGGGCTGTCCTACGAGCAGTACTTC
TRBJ1-2 | - | - | TRBV30 | CAWSVRQNYGYTF | TGTGCCTGGAGTGTACGCCAGAACTATGGCTACACCTTC
TRBJ2-1 | TRBD2 | - | TRBV9 | CASSAPRASGRNFVGEQFF | TGTGCCAGCAGCGCCCCCCGGGCTAGCGGGAGGAATTTTGTGGGTGAGCAGTTCTTC
TRBJ2-5 | - | once | TRBV4-3 | CASSQEFLGGQETQYF | TGCGCCAGCAGCCAAGAGTTCCTGGGGGGCCAAGAGACCCAGTACTTC
TRBJ2-1 | - | - | TRBV5-1 | CASSSRLARNEQFF | TGCGCCAGCAGTTCTAGGCTAGCAAGGAATGAGCAGTTCTTC
TRBJ2-1 | TRBD2 | - | TRBV5-1 | CASSLVRTSNDEQFF | TGCGCCAGCAGCTTGGTCCGGACTAGTAACGATGAGCAGTTCTTC
TRBJ1-1 | TRBD1 | - | TRBV19 | CASSIEPGQGALNTEAFF | TGTGCCAGTAGTATAGAACCGGGACAGGGGGCTTTAAACACTGAAGCTTTCTTT